Listed here are 22 T cell receptor beta chains from one sample, sequenced in a study of regulatory T cells. Findings and limits, study-wide: In CD3G-deficient patients, conventional CD4+ T cells were enriched for hydrophobic CDR3 residues at positions 6 and 7.

No antigen is known for these receptors. Amplification used 52 TRBV primers and 13 TRBJ primers. Clones were sequenced by immunoSEQ multiplex PCR, and TCRdb holds only the in-frame ones, with some missing. The sample has fewer than 20,000 clones, 80% to 90% seen once; the top ten hold around 8%. Sequencing was performed on conventional CD4+ T cells sorted from blood. The receptors were sampled from a person aged 25-39 years with CD3G deficiency.

This clone was counted a few times. The chain has TRBV19 and TRBJ1-1, with unresolved D. V was cut by 3 bases and J by 1 base, with 6 bases left in between. In germline, CDR1 is LNHDA, CDR2 SQIVND (reference sequence). The CDR3 is 13 residues long. CDR3 region: CASSMRANTEAFF. The CDR3 bases are TGTGCCAGTAGTATGAGGGCGAACACTGAAGCTTTCTTT. Supplemented by reference TRBV19 and TRBJ1-1, the full variable domain reads DGGITQSPKYLFRKEGQNVTLSCEQNLNHDAMYWYRQDPGQGLRLIYYSQIVNDFQKGDIAEGYSVSREKKESFPLTVTSAQKNPTAFYLCASSMRANTEAFFGQGTRLTVV.

The rearrangement joins TRBV10-3 to TRBJ1-1, with 9 bases fitting TRBD1. CDR3 length: 14 amino acids. Germline lookup yields CDR1 ENHRY and CDR2 SYGVKD. The V gene end was trimmed by 9 bases and the J gene end by 1 base; junction bases not matched to a gene: 6. CDR3 in amino acids: CAIKGQGPNTEAFF. DNA for the CDR3: TGTGCCATAAAGGGACAGGGCCCGAACACTGAAGCTTTCTTT.

The rearrangement uses TRBV5-3 and TRBJ2-7, with 12 bases identical to TRBD2. TRBV5-3 is marked as an open reading frame, function uncertain. The CDR3 runs to 18 residues. The V segment lost 3 bases and the J segment 6 bases; nucleotides outside the gene matches: 16. The CDR3 here is CARSSEERTSGKRGEQYF. DNA for the CDR3: TGTGCCAGAAGCTCTGAGGAGAGGACTAGCGGGAAACGGGGCGAGCAGTACTTC.

CDR3 sequence reads: CASAAGGYEQYF. CDR3 coding DNA: TGTGCCAGCGCGGCAGGGGGCTACGAGCAGTACTTC. The genes are TRBV6-1 and TRBJ2-7, with 7 bases that match TRBD1. Germline trimming cut 8 bases from V and 3 bases from J; bases unmatched to any gene: 4. This CDR3 region has 12 residues. From germline, CDR1 is MNHNS and CDR2 SASEGT.

CDR3 sequence: CASTSTTDGNYGYTF. The CDR3 coding sequence is TGTGCCAGCACCTCAACCACAGACGGGAACTATGGCTACACCTTC. The chain is built from TRBV6-1 and TRBJ1-2; D is ambiguous. This CDR3 spans 15 amino acids. Per the germline V gene, CDR1 is MNHNS and CDR2 is SASEGT. The germline V and J ends were trimmed by 7 bases and 2 bases, with 17 bases remaining between them.

The rearrangement links TRBV7-9 to TRBJ2-1; 12 bases are shared with TRBD2. The germline V gene encodes CDR1 SEHNR and CDR2 FQNEAQ (reference sequence). Unmatched junction bases numbered 8, after V lost 1 base and J lost 7 bases. The CDR3 is made up of 17 amino acids. The CDR3 is CASSLGASGRAGNEQFF. The DNA for the CDR3 is TGTGCCAGCAGCTTAGGGGCTAGCGGGAGGGCCGGGAATGAGCAGTTCTTC.

The chain joins TRBV28 to TRBJ1-5; 8 bases map to TRBD1. Per germline, CDR1 MDHEN and CDR2 SYDVKM. The CDR3 totals 15 residues. The V gene end was trimmed by 6 bases and the J gene end by 1 base; junction bases not matched to a gene: 5. The CDR3 DNA follows: TGTGCCAGCAGCAAAGGACAGGGCAGCAATCAGCCCCAGCATTTT. It translates to CASSKGQGSNQPQHF. The full variable domain, with the rest looked up from reference TRBV28 and TRBJ1-5, is DVKVTQSSRYLVKRTGEKVFLECVQDMDHENMFWYRQDPGLGLRLIYFSYDVKMKEKGDIPEGYSVSREKKERFSLILESASTNQTSMYLCASSKGQGSNQPQHFGDGTRLSIL.

J is TRBJ1-5 and V is TRBV28, with D hard to call. V was trimmed by 3 bases and J by 2 bases, leaving 5 bases between them. Germline values: CDR1 MDHEN, CDR2 SYDVKM. This CDR3 spans 13 amino acids. The CDR3 loop is CASSFFGNQPQHF. For the CDR3, the DNA is TGTGCCAGCAGTTTTTTTGGCAATCAGCCCCAGCATTTT.

J is TRBJ1-2 and V is TRBV5-1; TRBD1 might be the D (5 bases). Germline CDR1 SGHRS, CDR2 YFSETQ. CDR3 length equals 14 residues. Trimming removed 4 bases at V and 6 bases at J, with 16 bases between. The CDR3 DNA sequence: TGCGCCAGCAGCCCAACTGGGAGGGGAAATGGCTACACCTTC. Residues: CASSPTGRGNGYTF.

The gene calls are TRBV19 and TRBJ1-1, with D perhaps matching TRBD1 (5 bases). This CDR3 comprises 17 residues. The germline CDR1 and CDR2 sequences are LNHDA and SQIVND (reference sequence). V was cut by 1 base and J by 2 bases, with 17 bases left in between. The CDR3 region has the DNA TGTGCCAGTAGTATAGGAGGGTTGGGACGTCGAAACACTGAAGCTTTCTTT. Translating gives CASSIGGLGRRNTEAFF.

V is TRBV5-1 and J is TRBJ1-1; possible D gene TRBD1, 5 bases. Germline loops: CDR1 SGHRS, CDR2 YFSETQ. CDR3 length equals 14 residues. V gave up 2 bases and J gave up 1 base, with 9 bases separating them. The CDR3 protein is CASSLRDRNTEAFF. The DNA of the CDR3 is TGCGCCAGCAGCTTACGGGACCGGAACACTGAAGCTTTCTTT.

This clone turned up a few times. The rearrangement links TRBV10-3 to TRBJ1-2, with 7 nucleotides matching TRBD1. V shed 5 bases, J shed 6 bases, and the junction held 6 bases outside the gene matches. There are 13 residues in the CDR3. Germline values: CDR1 ENHRY, CDR2 SYGVKD. The DNA for the CDR3 is TGTGCCATCAGTCCGACAGGGATTGATGGCTACACCTTC. Translated: CAISPTGIDGYTF.

The chain joins TRBV7-6 to TRBJ1-1; D is undetermined. The V gene lost 2 bases and the J gene lost 0 bases, with 4 bases spanning the gap. Germline assignment: CDR1 SGHVS and CDR2 FNYEAQ. The CDR3 loop spans 13 amino acids. CDR3 sequence (DNA): TGTGCCAGCAGCTTAAGAATGAACACTGAAGCTTTCTTT. Translation: CASSLRMNTEAFF.

This rearrangement joins TRBV18 to TRBJ2-3; no firm D call. Germline CDR1 is KGHSH and CDR2 is LQKENI. V was pared by 4 bases and J by 0 bases, with 5 bases between. The CDR3 length is 13 residues. In DNA form, the CDR3 reads TGTGCCAGCTCACTTGGTAGCACAGATACGCAGTATTTT. Translation: CASSLGSTDTQYF. The complete variable domain, with remaining parts taken from reference TRBV18 and TRBJ2-3, reads NAGVMQNPRHLVRRRGQEARLRCSPMKGHSHVYWYRQLPEEGLKFMVYLQKENIIDESGMPKERFSAEFPKEGPSILRIQQVVRGDSAAYFCASSLGSTDTQYFGPGTRLTVL.

This clone was seen once. The chain combines TRBV27 with TRBJ1-5; unclear D gene. Deletions cut 3 bases from V and 5 bases from J, with 8 bases between. The CDR3 has 13 residues. Germline V lookup: CDR1 MNHEY, CDR2 SMNVEV (reference sequence). As DNA, the CDR3 is TGTGCCAGCAGTTTCCGGGTCCATCAGCCCCAGCATTTT. Protein product: CASSFRVHQPQHF.

This rearrangement joins TRBV19 to TRBJ2-6, with 9 bases identical to TRBD2. With V trimmed by 5 bases and J by 0 bases, 5 bases remained unmatched. CDR3 length: 17 residues. CDR1 and CDR2 (germline): LNHDA, SQIVND (reference sequence). CDR3 protein: CASSSHSGSSGANVLTF. CDR3 DNA sequence: TGTGCCAGTAGTTCCCATAGCGGGAGCTCTGGGGCCAACGTCCTGACTTTC.

The chain carries TRBV5-1 and TRBJ2-7; a weak D match, TRBD2 (6 bases). The V end lost 0 bases, the J end lost 2 bases, and 9 bases lay between the germline ends. Germline values: CDR1 SGHRS, CDR2 YFSETQ. This CDR3 is built from 14 residues. CDR3 in DNA: TGCGCCAGCAGCTTGGCCGGGGGTCCCTACGAGCAGTACTTC. It codes for CASSLAGGPYEQYF. Variable domain in full (rest from reference TRBV5-1 and TRBJ2-7): KAGVTQTPRYLIKTRGQQVTLSCSPISGHRSVSWYQQTPGQGLQFLFEYFSETQRNKGNFPGRFSGRQFSNSRSEMNVSTLELGDSALYLCASSLAGGPYEQYFGPGTRLTVT.

The chain links TRBV7-9 to TRBJ2-3; the D is unclear. CDR1 and CDR2 from the germline V gene are SEHNR and FQNEAQ (reference sequence). V lost 3 bases, J lost 4 bases, and 2 bases lay in between. The CDR3 is 11 amino acids. CDR3 coding DNA: TGTGCCAGCAGCTTTTCAGATACGCAGTATTTT. It translates to CASSFSDTQYF.

The gene calls are TRBV27 and TRBJ2-3; possibly TRBD1 or TRBD2 for D (5 bases each). This CDR3 is built from 13 residues. Germline values: CDR1 MNHEY, CDR2 SMNVEV (reference sequence). The V and J ends lost 3 bases and 9 bases respectively, with 13 bases between them. The DNA for the CDR3 is TGTGCCAGCAGTTTTCGAGGGACGGGGACGCAGTATTTT. As protein: CASSFRGTGTQYF.

The V and J genes are TRBV28 and TRBJ2-2, with a tentative D call TRBD1 (7 bases). V gave up 5 bases and J gave up 6 bases, with 13 bases separating them. CDR3 length: 14 amino acids. From germline, CDR1 is MDHEN and CDR2 SYDVKM. The CDR3, as DNA: TGTGCCAGCAGTCCAGGGGGGAAGGCCGGGGAGCTGTTTTTT. Translated: CASSPGGKAGELFF. Supplemented by reference TRBV28 and TRBJ2-2, the full variable domain reads DVKVTQSSRYLVKRTGEKVFLECVQDMDHENMFWYRQDPGLGLRLIYFSYDVKMKEKGDIPEGYSVSREKKERFSLILESASTNQTSMYLCASSPGGKAGELFFGEGSRLTVL.

This clone occurred once. The chain employs TRBV28 and TRBJ1-2, with D maybe TRBD1 (6 bases). Germline V gives CDR1 MDHEN, CDR2 SYDVKM. This CDR3 is 14 amino acids long. V was trimmed by 8 bases and J by 0 bases, leaving 13 bases between them. The CDR3 DNA reads TGTGCCAGCTCCATGGACAGAGCTAACTATGGCTACACCTTC. This encodes CASSMDRANYGYTF.

The J gene is TRBJ1-1, the V gene TRBV5-1; D gene unclear. V was clipped by 0 bases and J by 0 bases, with 3 bases between them. CDR1 is SGHRS and CDR2 is YFSETQ in the germline V gene. CDR3 size: 13 residues. The CDR3 DNA is TGCGCCAGCAGCTTGGCCGTGAACACTGAAGCTTTCTTT. This encodes CASSLAVNTEAFF.